The rows below give T cell receptor beta chains drawn from one sample of a study of read filtering for tumor transcriptome and immune sequencing. TCRdb processed the reads anew with MiXCR; each CDR3 protein has one entry. The table includes about 86,000 distinct CDR3 sequences, about 12% detected once. Input material: a population of CD138-negative cells sorted from bone marrow. These receptors originate from a donor at least 40 years old with multiple myeloma. CDR3s include the opening cysteine and the closing phenylalanine or tryptophan. The D gene is left open where the match is weak. Expanded clones are given a class, and other clones once, few, many or no size at all.

J gene: TRBJ2-3
clone size: many
D gene: .
V gene: TRBV7-9
CDR3 protein: CASSDQGAWTDTQYF
CDR3 DNA: TGTGCCAGCAGCGACCAGGGAGCGTGGACAGATACGCAGTATTTT

J gene: TRBJ2-6
clone size: many
D gene: TRBD1
V gene: TRBV6-6
CDR3 protein: CASSHRQGNSGANVLTF
CDR3 DNA: TGTGCCAGCAGTCACCGACAGGGGAACTCTGGGGCCAACGTCCTGACTTTC

J gene: TRBJ1-1
clone size: .
D gene: .
V gene: TRBV5-1
CDR3 protein: CASSLVDPGTEAFF
CDR3 DNA: TGCGCCAGCAGCTTGGTGGATCCGGGGACAGAAGCTTTCTTT

J gene: TRBJ2-1
clone size: many
D gene: TRBD2
V gene: TRBV2
CDR3 protein: CASSEGGRAKGEQFF
CDR3 DNA: TGTGCCAGCAGTGAAGGCGGGAGGGCCAAGGGTGAGCAGTTCTTC

J gene: TRBJ2-6
clone size: many
D gene: .
V gene: TRBV2
CDR3 protein: CASSDVLSSGANVLTF
CDR3 DNA: TGTGCCAGCAGTGACGTCCTCTCCTCTGGGGCCAACGTCCTGACTTTC

J gene: TRBJ2-1
clone size: many
D gene: .
V gene: TRBV28
CDR3 protein: CASSEPSYNEQFF
CDR3 DNA: TGTGCCAGCAGCGAACCCTCCTACAATGAGCAGTTCTTC

J gene: TRBJ2-1
clone size: many
D gene: TRBD2
V gene: TRBV5-1
CDR3 protein: CASSLTGLAADEQFF
CDR3 DNA: TGCGCCAGCAGCTTGACGGGACTAGCAGCCGATGAGCAGTTCTTC

J gene: TRBJ1-1
clone size: many
D gene: .
V gene: TRBV29-1
CDR3 protein: CSVEDLYGRTEAFF
CDR3 DNA: TGCAGCGTTGAAGATCTTTACGGCAGAACTGAAGCTTTCTTT

J gene: TRBJ1-5
clone size: many
D gene: TRBD1
V gene: TRBV19
CDR3 protein: CASSIGQGNQPQHF
CDR3 DNA: TGTGCCAGCAGTATCGGACAGGGCAATCAGCCCCAGCATTTT

J gene: TRBJ2-6
clone size: many
D gene: TRBD1
V gene: TRBV14
CDR3 protein: CASSRGTGEFSGANVLTF
CDR3 DNA: TGTGCCAGCAGCCGGGGGACAGGGGAGTTCTCTGGGGCCAACGTCCTGACTTTC

J gene: TRBJ1-2
clone size: .
D gene: TRBD1
V gene: TRBV5-1
CDR3 protein: CASSLGQEGYTF
CDR3 DNA: TGCGCCAGCAGCCTAGGACAGGAAGGCTACACCTTC

J gene: TRBJ2-2
clone size: .
D gene: .
V gene: TRBV21-1
CDR3 protein: CASGKAAWEKTTGELFF
CDR3 DNA: TGTGCCAGCGGCAAAGCTGCGTGGGAGAAGACTACCGGGGAGCTGTTTTTT

J gene: TRBJ2-7
clone size: .
D gene: TRBD1
V gene: TRBV29-1
CDR3 protein: CSAEGQGALGQYF
CDR3 DNA: TGCAGCGCCGAGGGTCAGGGGGCGCTGGGGCAGTACTTC

J gene: TRBJ2-1
clone size: many
D gene: .
V gene: TRBV6-1
CDR3 protein: CASSPLYNEQFF
CDR3 DNA: TGTGCCAGCAGCCCTTTATACAATGAGCAGTTCTTC

J gene: TRBJ2-7
clone size: many
D gene: .
V gene: TRBV6-5
CDR3 protein: CASSSPTRSLYEQYF
CDR3 DNA: TGTGCCAGCAGTTCCCCGACTAGGAGCCTCTACGAGCAGTACTTC

J gene: TRBJ2-2
clone size: many
D gene: .
V gene: TRBV18
CDR3 protein: CASSPAYPNTGELFF
CDR3 DNA: TGTGCCAGCTCACCGGCCTATCCGAACACCGGGGAGCTGTTTTTT

J gene: TRBJ2-7
clone size: many
D gene: .
V gene: TRBV28
CDR3 protein: CASSLGLAYEQYF
CDR3 DNA: TGTGCCAGCAGTTTAGGGCTAGCCTACGAGCAGTACTTC

J gene: TRBJ2-7
clone size: many
D gene: TRBD1
V gene: TRBV5-1
CDR3 protein: CASSPVGQAAYEQYF
CDR3 DNA: TGCGCCAGCAGCCCGGTTGGACAGGCCGCCTACGAGCAGTACTTC

J gene: TRBJ2-1
clone size: medium-sized
D gene: TRBD1
V gene: TRBV11-2
CDR3 protein: CASSSFRGLNNEQFF
CDR3 DNA: TGTGCCAGCAGCTCGTTCAGGGGGCTTAACAATGAGCAGTTCTTC

J gene: TRBJ2-1
clone size: many
D gene: TRBD2
V gene: TRBV19
CDR3 protein: CASSTGTSGRVSEQFF
CDR3 DNA: TGTGCCAGTAGTACAGGGACTAGCGGGAGGGTTAGTGAGCAGTTCTTC

J gene: TRBJ2-5
clone size: many
D gene: .
V gene: TRBV5-1
CDR3 protein: CASSEAGPQETQYF
CDR3 DNA: TGCGCCAGCTCCGAGGCGGGCCCTCAAGAGACCCAGTACTTC

J gene: TRBJ2-1
clone size: many
D gene: TRBD2
V gene: TRBV20-1
CDR3 protein: CSALGLADNHNEQFF
CDR3 DNA: TGCAGTGCTTTGGGACTAGCGGATAACCACAATGAGCAGTTCTTC

J gene: TRBJ2-1
clone size: many
D gene: TRBD2
V gene: TRBV5-1
CDR3 protein: CASSLQPSGSLGNEQFF
CDR3 DNA: TGCGCCAGCAGCTTGCAGCCTAGCGGGAGTTTGGGGAATGAGCAGTTCTTC

J gene: TRBJ1-1
clone size: medium-sized
D gene: .
V gene: TRBV4-2
CDR3 protein: CASSQEGSVTEAFF
CDR3 DNA: TGCGCCAGCAGCCAAGAAGGGAGCGTCACTGAAGCTTTCTTT

J gene: TRBJ2-3
clone size: many
D gene: TRBD2
V gene: TRBV5-1
CDR3 protein: CASSLARSSGSPDTQYF
CDR3 DNA: TGCGCCAGCAGCTTGGCCAGGTCTAGCGGGAGTCCAGATACGCAGTATTTT

J gene: TRBJ2-1
clone size: .
D gene: TRBD2
V gene: TRBV12-3/TRBV12-4
CDR3 protein: CASSLWLAGVNEQFF
CDR3 DNA: TGTGCCAGCAGTTTATGGCTAGCGGGAGTTAATGAGCAGTTCTTC

J gene: TRBJ1-4
clone size: many
D gene: .
V gene: TRBV7-9
CDR3 protein: CASSLIAGNEKLFF
CDR3 DNA: TGTGCCAGCAGCTTAATAGCGGGGAATGAAAAACTGTTTTTT

J gene: TRBJ1-5
clone size: many
D gene: TRBD1
V gene: TRBV20-1
CDR3 protein: CSARGRDRDLSNQPQHF
CDR3 DNA: TGCAGTGCTAGAGGAAGGGACAGGGACCTTAGCAATCAGCCCCAGCATTTT

J gene: TRBJ1-2
clone size: many
D gene: .
V gene: TRBV20-1
CDR3 protein: CSARDEGFYGYTF
CDR3 DNA: TGCAGTGCTAGAGATGAGGGCTTCTATGGCTACACCTTC

J gene: TRBJ2-3
clone size: many
D gene: .
V gene: TRBV2
CDR3 protein: CASSVEAPASTDTQYF
CDR3 DNA: TGTGCCAGCAGTGTGGAGGCACCTGCTAGCACAGATACGCAGTATTTT

J gene: TRBJ2-3
clone size: many
D gene: .
V gene: TRBV6-2/TRBV6-3
CDR3 protein: CASAWTDTQYF
CDR3 DNA: TGTGCCAGCGCGTGGACAGATACGCAGTATTTT

J gene: TRBJ1-1
clone size: many
D gene: .
V gene: TRBV20-1
CDR3 protein: CSGLQEHTEAFF
CDR3 DNA: TGCAGCGGACTTCAGGAGCACACTGAAGCTTTCTTT

J gene: TRBJ1-1
clone size: many
D gene: TRBD1
V gene: TRBV12-3/TRBV12-4
CDR3 protein: CASSFGTGATEAFF
CDR3 DNA: TGTGCCAGCAGTTTTGGGACAGGGGCCACTGAAGCTTTCTTT

J gene: TRBJ2-7
clone size: many
D gene: TRBD2
V gene: TRBV20-1
CDR3 protein: CSAPSGLPSYEQYF
CDR3 DNA: TGCAGTGCGCCTAGCGGGTTGCCCTCCTACGAGCAGTACTTC

J gene: TRBJ2-1
clone size: .
D gene: TRBD2
V gene: TRBV29-1
CDR3 protein: CSAGLAGDYEQFF
CDR3 DNA: TGCAGCGCCGGATTAGCGGGAGATTATGAGCAGTTCTTC

J gene: TRBJ2-5
clone size: many
D gene: .
V gene: TRBV5-6
CDR3 protein: CASSLYGQETQYF
CDR3 DNA: TGTGCCAGCAGCTTGTACGGACAAGAGACCCAGTACTTC

J gene: TRBJ2-1
clone size: many
D gene: .
V gene: TRBV28
CDR3 protein: CASGMSPVYNEQFF
CDR3 DNA: TGTGCCAGCGGAATGAGCCCGGTCTACAATGAGCAGTTCTTC

J gene: TRBJ2-3
clone size: many
D gene: TRBD2
V gene: TRBV20-1
CDR3 protein: CSARGVTSGRAPDTQYF
CDR3 DNA: TGCAGTGCTAGAGGCGTAACTAGCGGGAGGGCCCCAGATACGCAGTATTTT

J gene: TRBJ1-4
clone size: many
D gene: .
V gene: TRBV19
CDR3 protein: CASSITGGERLFF
CDR3 DNA: TGTGCCAGTAGTATAACGGGTGGAGAAAGACTGTTTTTT

J gene: TRBJ2-7
clone size: .
D gene: .
V gene: TRBV5-5
CDR3 protein: CASSEGQGYRKQYF
CDR3 DNA: TGTGCCAGCAGCGAGGGGCAGGGTTACCGCAAGCAGTACTTC

J gene: TRBJ1-5
clone size: many
D gene: .
V gene: TRBV12-3/TRBV12-4
CDR3 protein: CASSLVSGGQPQHF
CDR3 DNA: TGTGCCAGCAGTTTAGTGTCGGGGGGACAGCCCCAGCATTTT